This T cell receptor (beta chain) originates from a study of shared clonotypes between healthy human individuals. V was clipped by 2 bases and J by 2 bases, with 13 bases between them. This CDR3 is built from 15 residues. The V gene's germline CDR1 is SGHNT and CDR2 YENEEA. The protocol was immunoSEQ multiplex PCR, while the TCRdb copy is restricted to in-frame clones and leaves out a portion. The table lists about 2,100,000 clones, just over 90% of them singletons. CD8 cells regarded as naive lacked CD45RO, were positively chosen for CCR7, and omitted terminally differentiated effector memory CD45RA+ cells.

The chain combines TRBV11-3 with TRBJ2-7; D uncertain. The source of this sequence is a man aged 18-30 years in good health. Some clones in this sample may be carry-over from other donors' samples. Sequences were obtained from naive CD8+ T cells from PBMCs. CDR3 protein: CASSLNGRFAYEQYF. The CDR3 nucleotides are TGTGCCAGCAGCTTAAATGGACGGTTTGCCTACGAGCAGTACTTC.